This T cell receptor beta chain was found in a study of blood T cell repertoires in COVID-19. At the level of the study: Samples taken during acute and convalescent COVID-19 were collected in the United States, Italy and Spain. Nucleic acid was either cDNA or gDNA, and it came from T cells, B-cell-depleted T cells, or PBMCs.

Methods used by the authors: Using reference gene primer amplification, nucleated cell counts were estimated. Method: immunoSEQ multiplex PCR; TCRdb's copy keeps in-frame clones and lacks some. V and J calls and clone size are as listed in that table; D and trimming were resolved from the DNA. The table has about 220,000 clones, 80% seen once; the top ten hold roughly 13%. V was pared by 3 bases and J by 6 bases, with 2 bases of the junction left unmatched. This CDR3 spans 14 amino acids. CDR1 is LNHDA and CDR2 is SQIVND in the germline V gene (reference sequence). The clonotype was recovered from a human donor in a cohort sampled during active COVID-19. Sequences were obtained from peripheral blood. This chain connects TRBV19 to TRBJ1-4; 9 positions agree with TRBD1. As DNA, the CDR3 is TGTGCCAGTAGTATGGGACAGGGTCATGAAAAACTGTTTTTT. It yields the protein CASSMGQGHEKLFF.